The source of this TCR beta chain is a study of T cells after yellow fever vaccination. A 5'RACE template-switching step, the method used to make TCR cDNA, added a universal primer site and UMIs. TCRdb called the 5' RACE reads again in MiXCR, with one record for every CDR3 protein. Of about 340,000 distinct CDR3 sequences listed, 12% were seen once; the top ten hold 2.5% to 4%. Germline V gives CDR1 KGHSH, CDR2 LQKENI. The ends were cut back, 4 bases at V and 6 bases at J, with 16 bases in the middle. The CDR3 is made up of 14 amino acids. The clonotype comes from a man younger than 30 who received the YFV17D yellow fever vaccine. The sample consisted of CD4+ T cells sorted from PBMCs, taken 15 days after the yellow fever booster vaccination. The chain is built from TRBV18 and TRBJ2-7; D is perhaps TRBD1 (6 bases). CDR3 protein: CASSLLQGPGEQYF. The CDR3 nucleotides are TGTGCCAGCTCACTATTACAGGGTCCGGGCGAGCAGTACTTC.